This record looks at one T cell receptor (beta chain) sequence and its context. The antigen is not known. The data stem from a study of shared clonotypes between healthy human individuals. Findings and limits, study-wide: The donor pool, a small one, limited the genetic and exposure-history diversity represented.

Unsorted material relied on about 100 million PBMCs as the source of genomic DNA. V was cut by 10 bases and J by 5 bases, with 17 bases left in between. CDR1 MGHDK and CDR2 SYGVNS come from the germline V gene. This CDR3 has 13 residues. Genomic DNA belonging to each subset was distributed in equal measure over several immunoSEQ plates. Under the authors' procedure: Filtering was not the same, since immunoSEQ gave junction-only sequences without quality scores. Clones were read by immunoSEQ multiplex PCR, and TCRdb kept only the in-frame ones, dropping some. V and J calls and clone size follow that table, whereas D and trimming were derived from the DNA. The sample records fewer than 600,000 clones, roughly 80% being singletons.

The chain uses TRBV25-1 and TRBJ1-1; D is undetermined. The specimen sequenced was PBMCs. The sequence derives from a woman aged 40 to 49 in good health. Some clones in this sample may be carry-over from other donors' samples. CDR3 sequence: CATNPQSGTEAFF. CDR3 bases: TGTGCCACCAACCCCCAGTCTGGTACTGAAGCTTTCTTT.